This TCR beta chain was profiled in a study of OX40 agonist ivuxolimab in advanced cancers. About the research overall: Patients were roughly 87% male with ages roughly 20 to 90, mean approximately 62. Partial response was recorded in three patients: one hepatocellular carcinoma and two cutaneous melanoma cases. Overall study findings and caveats: CD4+ and CD8+ blood T cells expanded clonally by week 6 at 0.1 to 3.0 mg/kg. Among the lowest peripheral clonal expansion occurred in 0.1-3.0 mg/kg partial responders.

Between the trimmed V and J ends, which lost 5 bases and 7 bases, there was a span of 21 bases. This CDR3 comprises 15 residues. Germline V gives CDR1 SNHLY, CDR2 FYNNEI. The data were produced by immunoSEQ multiplex PCR, yet TCRdb's version contains in-frame clones alone and is incomplete. The sample contains 45,000 to 60,000 clones, 70% to 85% of which appear only once. Comments on this clone: Antigen specificity is unknown.

The TCR originated in an adult with an advanced solid tumor such as melanoma, head and neck, liver or kidney cancer. The chain has TRBV2 and TRBJ2-7; a weak D match, TRBD1 (7 bases). The sequencing here drew on CD4+ or CD8+ T cells sorted from blood, taken in a trial of the OX40 agonist ivuxolimab. This CDR3 reads CASSPQSGGLGEQYF. CDR3 DNA sequence: TGTGCCAGCAGTCCCCAATCAGGGGGACTGGGAGAGCAGTACTTC. The complete variable domain, with remaining parts taken from reference TRBV2 and TRBJ2-7, reads EPEVTQTPSHQVTQMGQEVILRCVPISNHLYFYWYRQILGQKVEFLVSFYNNEISEKSEIFDDQFSVERPDGSNFTLKIRSTKLEDSAMYFCASSPQSGGLGEQYFGPGTRLTVT.